This record concerns one T cell receptor (beta chain) sequence. Its antigen is still unknown. This record comes from a study of PD-1 blockade in mismatch repair-deficient tumors. About the research overall: Enrolled about 2013-2016, patients had progressing, pretreated mismatch repair-deficient cancers of approximately 13 types. Study-wide findings and caveats: Tumor-resident clones, often undetectable pretreatment in blood, expanded then contracted after pembrolizumab.

Trimming cost V 5 bases and J 0 bases, with 8 bases left between them. The germline gives CDR1 LNHDA, CDR2 SQIVND (reference sequence). The CDR3 spans 14 residues. Only in-frame clones appear in the TCRdb table, and some are missing; sequencing was by immunoSEQ multiplex PCR. The sample has 35,000 or so clones; approximately 81% are singletons. All patients were mismatch repair deficient, assessed by either PCR or immunohistochemistry. The TCR-sequenced patients were a few responders to pembrolizumab. This sample comprised peripheral blood, obtained 76 weeks after starting pembrolizumab. This clonotype was obtained from an adult with mismatch repair-deficient cancer. The rearrangement uses TRBV19 and TRBJ1-3; D unresolved. The CDR3 DNA reads as TGTGCCAGTAGTGTTGGGTCCTCTGGAAACACCATATATTTT. Translating it yields CASSVGSSGNTIYF.